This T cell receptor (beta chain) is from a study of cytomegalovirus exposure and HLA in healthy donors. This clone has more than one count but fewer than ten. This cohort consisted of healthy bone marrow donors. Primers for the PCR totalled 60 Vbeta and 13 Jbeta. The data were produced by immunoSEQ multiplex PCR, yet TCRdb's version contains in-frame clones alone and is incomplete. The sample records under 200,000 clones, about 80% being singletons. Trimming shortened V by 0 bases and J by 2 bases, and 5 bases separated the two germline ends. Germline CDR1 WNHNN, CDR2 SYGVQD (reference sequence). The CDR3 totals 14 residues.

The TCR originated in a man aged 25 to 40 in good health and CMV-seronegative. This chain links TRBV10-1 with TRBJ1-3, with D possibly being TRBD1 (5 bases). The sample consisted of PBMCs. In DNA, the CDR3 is TGCGCCAGCAGTGAGTCAGGGGCTGGAAACACCATATATTTT. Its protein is CASSESGAGNTIYF.